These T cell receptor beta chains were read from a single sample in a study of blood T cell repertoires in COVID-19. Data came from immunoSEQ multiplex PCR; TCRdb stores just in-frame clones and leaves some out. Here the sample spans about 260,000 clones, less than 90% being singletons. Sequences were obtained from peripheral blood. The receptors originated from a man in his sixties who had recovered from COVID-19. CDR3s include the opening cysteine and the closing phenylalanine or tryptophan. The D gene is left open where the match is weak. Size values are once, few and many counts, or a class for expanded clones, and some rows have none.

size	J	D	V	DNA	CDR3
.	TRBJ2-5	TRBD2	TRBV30	TGTGCCTGGAGTGTATATTGGCGGGACCGACTAGCGGGGTATACCCAGTACTTC	CAWSVYWRDRLAGYTQYF
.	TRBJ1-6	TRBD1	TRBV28	TGTGCCAGCAGGAGGACAGGGGGTCAATCACCCCTCCACTTT	CASRRTGGQSPLHF
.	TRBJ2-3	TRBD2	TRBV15	TGTGCCACCAGCATGCGGGGGGCAGGAGATACGCAGTATTTT	CATSMRGAGDTQYF
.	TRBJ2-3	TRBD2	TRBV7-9	TGTGCCAGCAGCTTTGCGGGGGGGCTGGGTTACTCAGATACGCAGTATTTT	CASSFAGGLGYSDTQYF
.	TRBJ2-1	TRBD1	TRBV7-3	TGTGCCAGCAGCTCAGCAACCTTGACAGGGGGCGAGCAGTTCTTC	CASSSATLTGGEQFF
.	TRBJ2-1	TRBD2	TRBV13	TGTGCCAGCAGCTTAGCGGGGGGACTCAATGAGCAGTTCTTC	CASSLAGGLNEQFF
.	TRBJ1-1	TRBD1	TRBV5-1	TGCGCCAGCAGCTTGGTCCTTGGACAGGGCTCTGAAGCTTTCTTT	CASSLVLGQGSEAFF
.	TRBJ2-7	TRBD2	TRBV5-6	TGTGCCAGCAGCTTGTGGCTAGCGGGTGGGTCCTTCGGCGAGCAGTACTTC	CASSLWLAGGSFGEQYF
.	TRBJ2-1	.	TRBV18	TGTGCCAGCTCACCGAGTGCGTCCGATGAGCAGTTCTTC	CASSPSASDEQFF
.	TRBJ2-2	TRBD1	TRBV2	TGTGCCAGCAGACAGGACAGGGCCCTACCCGGGGAGCTGTTTTTT	CASRQDRALPGELFF
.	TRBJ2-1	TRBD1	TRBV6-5	TGTGCCAGCAGCTCCGGGACAGGGTTGAATGAGCAGTTCTTC	CASSSGTGLNEQFF
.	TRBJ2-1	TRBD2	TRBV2	TGTGCCAGCAGGGCGCTAGCGGGGGGGCCCTCTGAGCAGTTCTTC	CASRALAGGPSEQFF
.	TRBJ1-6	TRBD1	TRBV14	TGTGCCAGCAGCCAAGTTTCGTATGGGGACAGAAATTCACCCCTCCACTTT	CASSQVSYGDRNSPLHF
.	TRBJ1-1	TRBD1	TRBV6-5	TGTGCCAGCAGACCAGACAGGGGGCCTGAAGCTTTCTTT	CASRPDRGPEAFF
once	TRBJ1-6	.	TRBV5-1	TGCGCCAGCAGGGAGAGCTCCTATAATTCACCCCTCCACTTT	CASRESSYNSPLHF
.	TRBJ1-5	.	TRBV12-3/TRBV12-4	TGTGCCAGCAGCCGAGGGCAGTTGCAGCCCCAGCATTTT	CASSRGQLQPQHF
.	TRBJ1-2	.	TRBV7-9	TGTGCCAGCGTTTCTGGACAAATTAACTATGGCTACACCTTC	CASVSGQINYGYTF
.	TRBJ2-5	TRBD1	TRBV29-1	TGCAGCGGCGGACCCGGACAGGGGGCGGAGACCCAGTACTTC	CSGGPGQGAETQYF
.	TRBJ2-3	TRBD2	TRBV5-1	TGCGCCAGCGGGCTAGCGGGGGGGCTTACAGATACGCAGTATTTT	CASGLAGGLTDTQYF
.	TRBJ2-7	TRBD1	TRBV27	TGTGCCAGCAGTTCCACAGGGGTACCATCCTACGAGCAGTACTTC	CASSSTGVPSYEQYF
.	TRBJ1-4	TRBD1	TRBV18	TGTGCCAGCTCATCCGGGACAGGGGGCGAAAAACTGTTTTTT	CASSSGTGGEKLFF
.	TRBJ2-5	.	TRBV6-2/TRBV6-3	TGTGCCAGCAGCCAAACGACCACAGGGGAGACCCAGTACTTC	CASSQTTTGETQYF
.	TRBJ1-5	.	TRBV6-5	TGTGCCAGCAGTTACTCGTCACAGGGCAGTCAGCCCCAGCATTTT	CASSYSSQGSQPQHF
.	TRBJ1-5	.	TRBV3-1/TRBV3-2	TGTGCCAGCAGCCGGGAGAATAGCAATCAGCCCCAGCATTTT	CASSRENSNQPQHF
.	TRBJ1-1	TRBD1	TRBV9	TGTGCCAGCAGTTCCTCCATAACAGGGGGACGCGACACTGAAGCTTTCTTT	CASSSSITGGRDTEAFF
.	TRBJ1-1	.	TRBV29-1	TGCAGCGTTGAAGCAGGGTTCGGGACACCTGAAGCTTTCTTT	CSVEAGFGTPEAFF
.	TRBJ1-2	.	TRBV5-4	TGTGCCAGCAGCCAAACACAGGGCGCATATGGCTACACCTTC	CASSQTQGAYGYTF
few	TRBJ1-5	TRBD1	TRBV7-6	TGTGCCAGCAGCTTAGAAGGGACAGGGGGAGGCAATCAGCCCCAGCATTTT	CASSLEGTGGGNQPQHF
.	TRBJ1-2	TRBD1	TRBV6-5	TGTGCCAGCAGCTACGGACAGGGCAGCTATGGCTACACCTTC	CASSYGQGSYGYTF
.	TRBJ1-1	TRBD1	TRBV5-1	TGCGCCAGCAGCTTCGGACAGGGGGCTACTGAAGCTTTCTTT	CASSFGQGATEAFF
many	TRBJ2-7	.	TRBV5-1	TGCGCCAGCAGCTTGATCCCAGGCCCTTCCTACGAGCAGTACTTC	CASSLIPGPSYEQYF
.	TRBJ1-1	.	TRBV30	TGTGCCGGAAGGAGGGCTCGGAGCACTGAAGCTTTCTTT	CAGRRARSTEAFF
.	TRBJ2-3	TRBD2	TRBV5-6	TGTGCCAGCAGCGCGTATACTAGCGGCCTGGGTGGAGATACGCAGTATTTT	CASSAYTSGLGGDTQYF
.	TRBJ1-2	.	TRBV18	TGTGCCAGCTCGCCTAAGCAGGGGCTTAACTATGGCTACACCTTC	CASSPKQGLNYGYTF
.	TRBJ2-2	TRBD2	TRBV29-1	TGCAGCGCAAACGGACTAGCGGGGCGACTCACCGGGGAGCTGTTTTTT	CSANGLAGRLTGELFF
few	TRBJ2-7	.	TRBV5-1	TGCGCCAGCAGCTTGGAAGGGGTCGGGGAGCAGTACTTC	CASSLEGVGEQYF
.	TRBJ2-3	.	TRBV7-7	TGTGCCAGCAGCTCCGGGACTAGCACAGATACGCAGTATTTT	CASSSGTSTDTQYF
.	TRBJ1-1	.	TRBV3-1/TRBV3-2	TGTGCCAGCAGCCAAGATTTCATGGCCGTCGCTGAAGCTTTCTTT	CASSQDFMAVAEAFF
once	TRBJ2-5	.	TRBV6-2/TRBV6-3	TGTGCCAGCAGTTACTACCTCCCCGGGGGCCAAGAGACCCAGTACTTC	CASSYYLPGGQETQYF
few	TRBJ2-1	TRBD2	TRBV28	TGTGCCAGCAGTTTATGGACTAGCGGGGGCAAAGATGAGCAGTTCTTC	CASSLWTSGGKDEQFF
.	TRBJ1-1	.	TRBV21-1	TGTGCCCGCGGAGGGCCGAACACTGAAGCTTTCTTT	CARGGPNTEAFF
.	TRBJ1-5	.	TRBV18	TGTGCCAGCTCCCCCCGGCCCCGGGGAGGGGCCGATAGCAATCAGCCCCAGCATTTT	CASSPRPRGGADSNQPQHF
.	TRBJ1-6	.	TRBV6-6	TGTGCCAGCAGTTACGAGGACAGCCGTTCAACACCCCTCCACTTT	CASSYEDSRSTPLHF
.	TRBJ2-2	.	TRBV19	TGTGCCAGTACCAGGGCGGGGGCAATAGGCACCGGGGAGCTGTTTTTT	CASTRAGAIGTGELFF
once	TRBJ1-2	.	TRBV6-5	TGTGCCAGCAGCACCGGACAAGGCTATGGCTACACCTTC	CASSTGQGYGYTF
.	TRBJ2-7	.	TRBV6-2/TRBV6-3	TGTGCCAGCAGTTACTCGACGCCAGGGACCTACGAGCAGTACTTC	CASSYSTPGTYEQYF
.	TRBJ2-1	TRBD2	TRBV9	TGTGCCAGCAGCGTGGGGCTAGCGGGGGTAGTAGCGAATGAGCAGTTCTTC	CASSVGLAGVVANEQFF
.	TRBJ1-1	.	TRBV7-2	TGTGCCAGCAGCTTAGAGAAGGGAGTTTGGACTGAAGCTTTCTTT	CASSLEKGVWTEAFF
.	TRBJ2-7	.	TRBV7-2	TGTGCCAGCAGTTCACTCCAGGGGGGTGGGAACGAGCAGTACTTC	CASSSLQGGGNEQYF
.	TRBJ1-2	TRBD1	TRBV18	TGTGCCAGCTCACTTGGACAGGGCAAGGACTATGGCTACACCTTC	CASSLGQGKDYGYTF
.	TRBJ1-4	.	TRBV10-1	TGCGCCAGCAGTGAAAGTTCCCCGGCAGGAAAACTGTTTTTT	CASSESSPAGKLFF
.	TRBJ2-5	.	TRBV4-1	TGCGCCAGCAGCCAAGGGAGGCTAAGGGAGACCCAGTACTTC	CASSQGRLRETQYF
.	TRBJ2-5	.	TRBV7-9	TGTGCCAGCAGCTTAGGGGCTGAGTGGACCCAGTACTTC	CASSLGAEWTQYF